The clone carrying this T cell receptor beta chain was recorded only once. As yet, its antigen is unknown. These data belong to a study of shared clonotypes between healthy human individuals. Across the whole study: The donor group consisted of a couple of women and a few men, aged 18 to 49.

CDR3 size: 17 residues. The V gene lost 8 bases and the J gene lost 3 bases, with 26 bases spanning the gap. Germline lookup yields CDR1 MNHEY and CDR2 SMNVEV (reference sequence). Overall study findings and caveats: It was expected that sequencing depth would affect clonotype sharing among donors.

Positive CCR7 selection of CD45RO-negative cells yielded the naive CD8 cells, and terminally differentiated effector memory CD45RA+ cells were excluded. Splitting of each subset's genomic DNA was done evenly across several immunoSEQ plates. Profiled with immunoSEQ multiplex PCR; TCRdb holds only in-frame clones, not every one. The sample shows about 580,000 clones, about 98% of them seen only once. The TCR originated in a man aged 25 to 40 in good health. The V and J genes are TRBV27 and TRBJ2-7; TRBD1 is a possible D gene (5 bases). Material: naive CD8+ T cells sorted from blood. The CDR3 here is CASWSTDSPIESYEQYF. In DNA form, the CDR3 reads TGTGCCAGCTGGTCCACCGACAGCCCCATTGAGAGCTACGAGCAGTACTTC.